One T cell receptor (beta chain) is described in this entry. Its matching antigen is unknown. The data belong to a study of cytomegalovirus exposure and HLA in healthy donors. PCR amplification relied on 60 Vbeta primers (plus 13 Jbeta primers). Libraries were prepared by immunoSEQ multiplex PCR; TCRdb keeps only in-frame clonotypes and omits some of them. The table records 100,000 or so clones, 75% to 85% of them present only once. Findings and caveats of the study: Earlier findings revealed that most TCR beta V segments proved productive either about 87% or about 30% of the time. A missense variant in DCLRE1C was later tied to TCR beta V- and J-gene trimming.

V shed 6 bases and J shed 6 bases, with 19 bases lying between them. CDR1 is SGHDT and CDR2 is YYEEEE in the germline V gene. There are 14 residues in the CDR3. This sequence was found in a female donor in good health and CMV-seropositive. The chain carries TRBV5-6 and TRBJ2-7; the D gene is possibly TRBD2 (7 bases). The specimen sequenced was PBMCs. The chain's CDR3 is CASNLGGPMREQYF. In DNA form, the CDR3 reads TGTGCCAGCAACCTCGGGGGGCCTATGCGCGAGCAGTACTTC.